This TCR beta chain was found in a study of T cells in Graves' hyperthyroidism and ophthalmopathy. Study findings and constraints: Most thyroid-expanded clonotypes above 0.001 were also found in blood.

V shed 6 bases and J shed 7 bases, with 21 bases lying between them. Germline-derived CDR1 and CDR2 are MDHEN and SYDVKM. CDR3 length equals 16 residues. The source material, RNA transcripts, was used to amplify TCR beta CDR3 regions. HTBI primers drove first-round RT-PCR of the TCR CDR3. TCRdb re-called the multiplex PCR reads through MiXCR, storing one row per CDR3 protein. The sample consists of under 700,000 distinct CDR3 sequences, about a sixth of them appearing once. This clonotype was seen more than once but under ten times. Antigen: not known. When ophthalmopathy did not progress within 18 months, Graves' hyperthyroidism was considered stable.

V and J are TRBV28 and TRBJ1-4; no definite D call. The receptor was isolated from a woman in her late teens or twenties with Graves' hyperthyroidism. Sequenced input: blood. CDR3 coding DNA: TGTGCCAGCAGCCCTACCGGCGTGTTTTTAGGTGAAAAACTGTTTTTT. This sequence encodes CASSPTGVFLGEKLFF.